A single sample is the source of the 17 T cell receptor beta chains below, sequenced in a study of T-cell memory formation after mild COVID-19. TCRdb passed the 5' RACE reads through MiXCR, listing each CDR3 protein once. Of around 370,000 distinct CDR3 sequences listed, under 25% are singletons. The sample was PBMCs or a T cell subset sorted from them (not recorded which). These receptors came from an adult woman who had mild COVID-19 (a few samples of this study predate the infection). Cell type and time point are not known.

This clonotype was seen only a few times. This chain uses TRBV7-9 with TRBJ2-7, with 9 bases fitting TRBD1. This CDR3 has 17 amino acids. With 0 bases clipped from V and 5 bases from J, the junction kept 11 bases outside the gene matches. Per the germline V gene, CDR1 is SEHNR and CDR2 is FQNEAQ (reference sequence). The CDR3 DNA sequence: TGTGCCAGCAGCTTAGCGTCAACGGACAGGGGACGTAACGAGCAGTACTTC. Protein sequence: CASSLASTDRGRNEQYF.

The V call is TRBV20-1, the J call TRBJ2-7; D perhaps matches TRBD2 (7 bases). Germline V gene sequence: CDR1 DFQATT, CDR2 SNEGSKA (reference sequence). The V gene lost 6 bases and the J gene lost 7 bases, with 16 bases spanning the gap. The CDR3 extends over 12 amino acids. The CDR3 DNA reads as TGCAGTGCACGTGGGAGGGGGAATGAGCAGTACTTC. Translating it yields CSARGRGNEQYF.

The rearrangement uses TRBV18 and TRBJ2-7; 8 positions match TRBD1. The V and J ends lost 4 bases and 6 bases, in that order; junction bases with no gene match: 8. Germline-derived CDR1 and CDR2 are KGHSH and LQKENI. This CDR3 contains 14 residues. CDR3 coding DNA: TGTGCCAGCTCACGACAGGGGACGGACGGCGAGCAGTACTTC. This codes for CASSRQGTDGEQYF.

This clonotype has only a few counts. The chain recombines TRBV6-2 or TRBV6-3 with TRBJ2-7; perhaps TRBD2 as D (6 bases). This CDR3 is 12 amino acids long. Germline V CDR1 and CDR2: MNHEY, SVGEGT. The V gene lost 8 bases and the J gene lost 2 bases, with 10 bases spanning the gap. CDR3 sequence (DNA): TGTGCCAGCTGGGACTCCCCCTACGAGCAGTACTTC. This sequence encodes CASWDSPYEQYF.

The V gene is TRBV6-5, the J gene TRBJ1-6, with TRBD1 matching over 8 bases. This CDR3 region has 16 residues. CDR1 is MNHEY and CDR2 is SVGAGI in the germline V gene. With V trimmed by 6 bases and J by 3 bases, 7 bases remained unmatched. The CDR3 DNA reads as TGTGCCAGCAGCCCCCGGACAGGGCACTATAATTCACCCCTCCACTTT. It yields the protein CASSPRTGHYNSPLHF.

This clonotype was observed many times. The chain carries TRBV12-3 or TRBV12-4 and TRBJ2-2; D may be TRBD2 (6 bases). The CDR3 has 15 amino acids. V was pared by 3 bases and J by 0 bases, with 8 bases between. The CDR3 sequence: CASSFSGANTGELFF. The CDR3 nucleotides read TGTGCCAGCAGTTTTTCGGGGGCGAACACCGGGGAGCTGTTTTTT.

The table lists this clonotype with many counts. V gene TRBV7-9 combines with J gene TRBJ1-2; tentatively, D is TRBD1 (5 bases). The CDR3 covers 13 residues. Germline CDR1 SEHNR, CDR2 FQNEAQ (reference sequence). V was cut by 5 bases and J by 7 bases, with 14 bases left in between. The CDR3 sequence is CASSRLGGSGYTF. CDR3 sequence (DNA): TGTGCCAGCAGCCGCCTGGGGGGATCTGGCTACACCTTC.

The chain uses TRBV15 and TRBJ2-7; D uncertain. The CDR3 consists of 13 residues. Trimming shortened V by 1 base and J by 5 bases, and 9 bases separated the two germline ends. In germline, CDR1 is LNHNV, CDR2 YYDKDF (reference sequence). For the CDR3, the DNA is TGTGCCACCAGCAGAGTTGCAGAAAACGAGCAGTACTTC. Translated, it gives CATSRVAENEQYF.

The V gene is TRBV20-1, the J gene TRBJ2-3; TRBD1 might be the D (6 bases). CDR1 and CDR2 from the germline V gene are DFQATT and SNEGSKA (reference sequence). With 6 bases removed from V and 2 bases from J, the gap between germline ends came to 33 bases. This CDR3 region has 20 residues. The CDR3: CSALSGLGQNLNEDTDTQYF. Written as DNA, the CDR3 is TGCAGTGCCTTGAGTGGTTTAGGACAGAACTTAAATGAAGACACAGATACGCAGTATTTT.

A few counts support this clonotype. The chain has TRBV11-3 and TRBJ2-1; D possibly corresponds to TRBD2 (5 bases). Trimming shortened V by 0 bases and J by 0 bases, and 12 bases separated the two germline ends. This CDR3 contains 17 residues. Germline V gives CDR1 SGHNT, CDR2 YENEEA. Written as DNA, the CDR3 is TGTGCCAGCAGCTTAGATCGTCGGGGTAGCTCCTACAATGAGCAGTTCTTC. It codes for CASSLDRRGSSYNEQFF.

The chain recombines TRBV19 with TRBJ1-2, with a tentative D call TRBD1 (6 bases). Germline V gene lookup returns CDR1 LNHDA and CDR2 SQIVND (reference sequence). V lost 3 bases, J lost 4 bases, and 12 bases lay in between. The CDR3 covers 14 residues. The CDR3 nucleotides read TGTGCCAGTAGTATTCAACAGGGACCCTATGGCTACACCTTC. It yields the protein CASSIQQGPYGYTF.

The gene calls are TRBV4-2 and TRBJ2-1, with 10 positions matching TRBD2. J gave up 4 bases and V 0 bases, and 9 bases lay outside the gene matches. CDR3 size: 18 residues. Germline CDR1 and CDR2: LGHNA and YNFKEQ. The CDR3, as DNA: TGTGCCAGCAGCCAAGATTACGGAACTAGCGGGGTTTACAATGAGCAGTTCTTC. Its translation: CASSQDYGTSGVYNEQFF.

This clonotype has more than one count but fewer than ten. This chain connects TRBV12-3 or TRBV12-4 to TRBJ2-6, with 8 bases aligning to TRBD2. The length of the CDR3 is 14 residues. Trimming removed 6 bases from V and 12 bases from J; junction bases left unmatched: 10. CDR3 in DNA: TGTGCCAGCAGCAGAGGCCAGCGGGGGCCCGTCCTGACTTTC. Translation: CASSRGQRGPVLTF.

This clonotype was detected only a few times. V usage is TRBV30 and J usage is TRBJ2-7; TRBD1 might be the D (6 bases). Looked up from germline, CDR1 is GTSNPN and CDR2 is SVGIG (reference sequence). The V end lost 3 bases, the J end lost 2 bases, and 11 bases lay between the germline ends. The CDR3 has 13 residues. The CDR3 spells CAWSDRPTYEQYF. The CDR3 nucleotides are TGTGCCTGGAGCGACAGGCCCACCTACGAGCAGTACTTC.

CDR3 amino acids: CASSPTRLYGYTF. Written as DNA, the CDR3 is TGTGCCAGCAGCCCCACACGACTCTATGGCTACACCTTC. The chain recombines TRBV6-2 or TRBV6-3 with TRBJ1-2; D gene ambiguous. The CDR3 has 13 residues. CDR1 MNHEY and CDR2 SVGEGT come from the germline V gene. Trimming shortened V by 6 bases and J by 4 bases, and 12 bases separated the two germline ends.

The genes are TRBV12-3 or TRBV12-4 and TRBJ1-1; D remains ambiguous. The CDR3 has 14 amino acids. V shed 3 bases and J shed 4 bases, with 12 bases lying between them. CDR3 sequence: CASSFRRLATEAFF. The CDR3 coding sequence is TGTGCCAGCAGTTTTCGCAGGTTGGCCACTGAAGCTTTCTTT.

This clonotype appeared a few times. The chain joins TRBV6-1 to TRBJ1-6; 8 bases map to TRBD1. After removal of 4 bases from V and 5 bases from J, the junction contained 10 bases not matched to a gene. The germline gives CDR1 MNHNS, CDR2 SASEGT. This CDR3 is built from 17 residues. The CDR3 DNA follows: TGTGCCAGCAGTGCAAAGCCCTCGACAGGGGATAATTCACCCCTCCACTTT. It translates to CASSAKPSTGDNSPLHF.